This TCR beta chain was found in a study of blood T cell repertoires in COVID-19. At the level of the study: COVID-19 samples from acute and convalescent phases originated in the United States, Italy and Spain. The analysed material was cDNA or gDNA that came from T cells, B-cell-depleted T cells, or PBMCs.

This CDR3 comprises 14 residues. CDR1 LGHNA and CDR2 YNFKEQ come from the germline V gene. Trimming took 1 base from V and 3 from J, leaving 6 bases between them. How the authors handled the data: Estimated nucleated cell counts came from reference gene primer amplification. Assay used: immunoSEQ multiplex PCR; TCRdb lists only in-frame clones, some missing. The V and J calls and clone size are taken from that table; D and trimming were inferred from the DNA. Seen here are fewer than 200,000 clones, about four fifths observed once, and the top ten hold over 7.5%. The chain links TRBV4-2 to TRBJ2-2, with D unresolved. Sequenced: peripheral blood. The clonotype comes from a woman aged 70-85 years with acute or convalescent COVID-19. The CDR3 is CASSQVRDTGELFF. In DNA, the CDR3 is TGTGCCAGCAGCCAAGTTCGTGACACCGGGGAGCTGTTTTTT.